These 11 T cell receptor beta chains were sequenced from one sample in a study of blood T cell repertoires in COVID-19 (TCRdb year 2020). Library generation was performed with the immunoSEQ multiplex PCR assay. TCRdb obtained this table from immuneACCESS and retained in-frame rearrangements with V and J assigned. These tables miss some clones; where compared with another copy, unresolved V genes account for less than half of the shortfall, and the remainder is unexplained. The sample contains 95,000 to 150,000 clones, around 80% of them found a single time. The leading ten clones occupy 16% of the sample. Material: peripheral blood. The receptors were gathered from a man between 60 and 75 years old with active or convalescent COVID-19.

The chain is built from TRBV29-1 and TRBJ1-1; 7 bases map to TRBD1. The germline CDR1 and CDR2 sequences are SQVTM and ANQGSEA. V lost 7 bases to trimming and J lost 4 bases; unmatched junction nucleotides: 12. This CDR3 is 14 amino acids long. CDR3 in DNA: TGCAGCGGGTTACCGAACAGGGGTGGCACTGAAGCTTTCTTT. Translated: CSGLPNRGGTEAFF.

This chain links TRBV7-2 with TRBJ2-6; TRBD1 might be the D (6 bases). The length of the CDR3 is 16 residues. Germline V CDR1 and CDR2: SGHTA, FQGNSA. The V gene lost 4 bases and the J gene lost 0 bases, with 10 bases spanning the gap. CDR3 residues: CASSSDRPSGANVLTF. CDR3 DNA sequence: TGTGCCAGCAGCTCGGACAGACCCTCTGGGGCCAACGTCCTGACTTTC.

The chain carries TRBV7-2 and TRBJ2-1, with TRBD2 matching 7 bases. V was clipped by 1 base and J by 10 bases; unmatched bases: 10. Germline loops: CDR1 SGHTA, CDR2 FQGNSA. The CDR3 consists of 15 residues. The CDR3 nucleotides read TGTGCCAGCAGCTTAGGGCGGAGCCCGGGAGGAGAGCAGTTCTTC. Protein sequence: CASSLGRSPGGEQFF.

V usage is TRBV10-3 and J usage is TRBJ1-1, with a possible D match to TRBD1 (6 bases). V was clipped by 4 bases and J by 5 bases, with 17 bases between them. CDR1 is ENHRY, CDR2 SYGVKD, per germline. The CDR3 totals 15 residues. The CDR3 protein is CAISVGDLGGTEAFF. The DNA for the CDR3 is TGTGCCATCAGTGTTGGGGATTTAGGGGGAACTGAAGCTTTCTTT.

CDR3 DNA sequence: TGTGCCAGCGCGACTAGCGGGACAGATACGCAGTATTTT. Translation gives CASATSGTDTQYF. V is TRBV3-1 (or the pseudogene TRBV3-2) and J is TRBJ2-3; 10 bases are shared with TRBD2. V lost 8 bases, J lost 3 bases, and 2 bases stayed unmatched. The CDR3 runs to 13 residues. The V gene's germline CDR1 is LGHDT and CDR2 YNNKEL (reference sequence).

The chain joins TRBV25-1 to TRBJ1-5; TRBD1 agrees at 7 bases. The CDR3 is 16 amino acids. Germline CDR1 is MGHDK and CDR2 is SYGVNS. V shed 6 bases, J shed 0 bases, and the junction held 8 bases outside the gene matches. The CDR3 sequence: CASSVDRRCSNQPQHF. DNA for the CDR3: TGTGCCAGCAGCGTGGACAGGCGGTGTAGCAATCAGCCCCAGCATTTT.

This sequence joins TRBV28 and TRBJ2-7, with D possibly matching TRBD2 (5 bases). Trimming removed 3 bases at V and 2 bases at J, with 11 bases between. CDR1 and CDR2 (germline): MDHEN, SYDVKM. This CDR3 is built from 14 residues. Here the CDR3 reads CASSFRRDTYEQYF. The CDR3 DNA follows: TGTGCCAGCAGTTTCCGACGGGATACCTACGAGCAGTACTTC.

This rearrangement joins TRBV9 to TRBJ2-2, with D possibly being TRBD2 (6 bases). Germline lookup yields CDR1 SGDLS and CDR2 YYNGEE. The ends were cut back, 1 base at V and 1 base at J, with 14 bases in the middle. This CDR3 comprises 17 residues. CDR3 nucleotides: TGTGCCAGCAGCGTAAGGGGACTCACTTTGAACACCGGGGAGCTGTTTTTT. Protein product: CASSVRGLTLNTGELFF.

The rearrangement links TRBV5-6 to TRBJ2-1; D gene unclear. Germline V gives CDR1 SGHDT, CDR2 YYEEEE. This CDR3 is built from 12 residues. The ends were cut back, 1 base at V and 7 bases at J, with 6 bases in the middle. The CDR3 protein is CASSLIRNEQFF. In nucleotides, the CDR3 is TGTGCCAGCAGCTTGATACGGAATGAGCAGTTCTTC.

This rearrangement joins TRBV7-9 to TRBJ2-1; 8 bases map to TRBD2. The J segment lost 2 bases and the V segment lost 5 bases, leaving 8 bases of the junction unmatched. The V gene's germline CDR1 is SEHNR and CDR2 FQNEAQ (reference sequence). The CDR3 is 16 residues long. The CDR3 coding sequence is TGTGCCAGCAGCGCCTTGGAGCGGGAGACCTACAATGAGCAGTTCTTC. Protein sequence: CASSALERETYNEQFF.

The chain joins TRBV10-3 to TRBJ2-7, with 9 positions matching TRBD2. Germline trimming cut 2 bases from V and 6 bases from J; bases unmatched to any gene: 8. Germline assignment: CDR1 ENHRY and CDR2 SYGVKD. CDR3 length: 15 residues. The DNA for the CDR3 is TGTGCCATCAGTGAGGGTAGCGGGAGTCGCTCCGAGCAGTACTTC. It codes for CAISEGSGSRSEQYF.